These 11 T cell receptor beta chains originate from one sample sequenced in a study of graft-versus-host responses after intestinal transplantation. Libraries were prepared by immunoSEQ multiplex PCR; TCRdb keeps only in-frame clonotypes and omits some of them. The data show more than 45,000 clones, around 90% seen once. Sequenced here: PBMCs, sampled roughly 120 days after intestinal transplantation. These receptors originate from a human patient who received an intestinal transplant, so some T cells may come from the graft donor.

About this clone itself: The junction departs from the called germline gene at one end, perhaps through a read error. The chain is built from TRBV6-6 and TRBJ1-2, with D possibly TRBD1 on 5 matching bases. Germline assignment: CDR1 MNHNY and CDR2 SVGAGI (reference sequence). The CDR3 has 11 residues. The CDR3 DNA reads as TGTGCCAGCAGTTACCCAGGGACCTCCACTTTC. The encoded protein is CASSYPGTSTF.

The chain employs TRBV11-2 and TRBJ2-7; 10 positions agree with TRBD1. The CDR3 sequence is 17 residues long. V lost 2 bases, J lost 1 base, and 8 bases stayed unmatched. From germline, CDR1 is SGHAT and CDR2 FQNNGV. The CDR3 region is CASSLSTGGASSYEQYF. In DNA form, the CDR3 reads TGTGCCAGCAGCTTATCGACAGGGGGCGCGTCTTCCTACGAGCAGTACTTC.

The chain couples TRBV14 to TRBJ2-1; D may be TRBD1 (5 bases). Germline V gives CDR1 SGHDN, CDR2 FVKESK. Trimming cost V 4 bases and J 4 bases, with 8 bases left between them. This CDR3 comprises 13 residues. The DNA for the CDR3 is TGTGCCAGCAGCCCCAGGGATTACAATGAGCAGTTCTTC. It encodes CASSPRDYNEQFF.

The rearrangement uses TRBV6-1 and TRBJ1-5; D is perhaps TRBD1 (5 bases). Trimming shortened V by 4 bases and J by 4 bases, and 14 bases separated the two germline ends. The CDR3 runs to 15 residues. Germline V gene data show CDR1 as MNHNS and CDR2 as SASEGT. The CDR3 is CASSGRLWGNQPQHF. The CDR3 DNA sequence: TGTGCCAGCAGTGGAAGGTTATGGGGGAATCAGCCCCAGCATTTT.

The rearrangement links TRBV29-1 to TRBJ2-3; D may be TRBD1 or TRBD2 (5 bases each). The CDR3 runs to 16 residues. V dropped 1 base and J dropped 0 bases, with 14 bases sitting between them. Germline CDR1 reads SQVTM; CDR2 reads ANQGSEA. In DNA, the CDR3 is TGCAGCGTTGAAGGGCCACCGGGACCGAGCACAGATACGCAGTATTTT. Translating gives CSVEGPPGPSTDTQYF.

The chain has TRBV7-9 and TRBJ2-7; TRBD2 is a possible D gene (6 bases). The germline V gene has CDR1 SEHNR and CDR2 FQNEAQ (reference sequence). The germline V and J ends were trimmed by 8 bases and 7 bases, with 15 bases remaining between them. This CDR3 has 12 residues. CDR3 DNA sequence: TGTGCCAGCTGGCGGAGGGTGGATGAGCAGTACTTC. It specifies CASWRRVDEQYF.

The chain couples TRBV7-2 to TRBJ2-7; 10 nucleotides agree with TRBD1. This CDR3 has 15 amino acids. CDR1 is SGHTA and CDR2 is FQGNSA in the germline V gene. The ends lost 5 bases at V and 2 bases at J; junction bases unmatched: 6. The CDR3, as DNA: TGTGCCAGCAGCGAGGGGACAGGGGACGCCTACGAGCAGTACTTC. Translating gives CASSEGTGDAYEQYF.

The chain carries TRBV10-3 and TRBJ2-6; D may be TRBD1 (5 bases). The CDR3 length is 16 residues. CDR1 is ENHRY and CDR2 is SYGVKD in the germline V gene. V was pared by 2 bases and J by 1 base, with 9 bases between. CDR3 loop: CAISEGQGSGANVLTF. CDR3 DNA sequence: TGTGCCATCAGTGAGGGGCAGGGATCTGGGGCCAACGTCCTGACTTTC.

This clone was counted once. The chain uses TRBV5-4 and TRBJ1-2; 9 bases are a match to TRBD1. The trim removed 1 base at V and 0 bases at J, leaving 7 bases unmatched. The CDR3 covers 17 residues. Germline CDR1 SGHNT, CDR2 YYREEE (reference sequence). CDR3 DNA sequence: TGTGCCAGCAGCTTGTTTAGGACAGGGGAGCCTAACTATGGCTACACCTTC. Translating gives CASSLFRTGEPNYGYTF.

V is TRBV5-1 and J is TRBJ2-7; D is possibly TRBD1 (6 bases). CDR3 size: 13 residues. Trimming shortened V by 4 bases and J by 3 bases, and 11 bases separated the two germline ends. Per germline, CDR1 SGHRS and CDR2 YFSETQ. The CDR3 DNA reads as TGCGCCAGCAGCATAGCACAGGGCTACGAGCAGTACTTC. This encodes CASSIAQGYEQYF.

The chain has TRBV6-1 and TRBJ2-1, with 7 positions matching TRBD2. This CDR3 spans 12 amino acids. In germline, CDR1 is MNHNS, CDR2 SASEGT. V lost 8 bases, J lost 6 bases, and 4 bases stayed unmatched. The CDR3 spells CASGEGINEQFF. The DNA of the CDR3 is TGTGCCAGCGGGGAGGGGATCAATGAGCAGTTCTTC.